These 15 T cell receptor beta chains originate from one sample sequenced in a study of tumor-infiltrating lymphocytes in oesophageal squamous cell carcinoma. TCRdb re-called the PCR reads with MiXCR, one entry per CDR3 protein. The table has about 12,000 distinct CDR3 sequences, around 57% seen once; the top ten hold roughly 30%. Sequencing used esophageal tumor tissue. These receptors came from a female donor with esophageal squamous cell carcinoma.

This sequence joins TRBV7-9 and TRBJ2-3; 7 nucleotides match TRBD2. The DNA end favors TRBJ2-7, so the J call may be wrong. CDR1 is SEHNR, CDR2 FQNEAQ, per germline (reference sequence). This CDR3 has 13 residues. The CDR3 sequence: CASSLGGGYEQYF. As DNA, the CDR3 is TGTGCCAGCAGCTTAGGGGGGGGCTACGAGCAGTACTTC.

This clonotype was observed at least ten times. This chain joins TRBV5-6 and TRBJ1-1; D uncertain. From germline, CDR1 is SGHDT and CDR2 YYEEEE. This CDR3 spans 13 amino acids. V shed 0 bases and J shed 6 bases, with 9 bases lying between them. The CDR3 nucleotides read TGTGCCAGCAGCTTGGTGTCCAGCCCTGAAGCTTTCTTT. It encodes CASSLVSSPEAFF.

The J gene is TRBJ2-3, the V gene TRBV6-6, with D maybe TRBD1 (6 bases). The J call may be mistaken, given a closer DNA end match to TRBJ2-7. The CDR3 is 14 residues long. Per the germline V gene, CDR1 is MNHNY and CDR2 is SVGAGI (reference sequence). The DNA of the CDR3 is TGTGCCAGCAGTGAGCCGGGGACATCCTACGAGCAGTACTTC. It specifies CASSEPGTSYEQYF.

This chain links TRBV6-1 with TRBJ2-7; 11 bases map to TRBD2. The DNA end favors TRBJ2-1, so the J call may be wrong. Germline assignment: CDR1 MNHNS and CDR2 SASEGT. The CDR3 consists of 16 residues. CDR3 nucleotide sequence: TGTGCCAGCAGCAATCTAGCGGGAGGCCTTTACAATGAGCAGTTCTTC. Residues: CASSNLAGGLYNEQFF.

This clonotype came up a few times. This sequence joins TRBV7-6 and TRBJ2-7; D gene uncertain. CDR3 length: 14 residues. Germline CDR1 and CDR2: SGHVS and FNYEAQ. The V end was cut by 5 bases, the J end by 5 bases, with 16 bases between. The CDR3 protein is CASSPQMGGHEQYF. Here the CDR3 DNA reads TGTGCCAGCAGCCCTCAGATGGGCGGACACGAGCAGTACTTC.

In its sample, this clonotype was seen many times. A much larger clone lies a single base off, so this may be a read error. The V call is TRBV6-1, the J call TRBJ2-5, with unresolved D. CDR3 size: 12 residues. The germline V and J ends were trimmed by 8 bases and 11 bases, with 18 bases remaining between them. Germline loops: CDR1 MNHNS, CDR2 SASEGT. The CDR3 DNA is TGTGCCAGCTGCCGCTTTGGGAATGAGCAGTACTTC. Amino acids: CASCRFGNEQYF.

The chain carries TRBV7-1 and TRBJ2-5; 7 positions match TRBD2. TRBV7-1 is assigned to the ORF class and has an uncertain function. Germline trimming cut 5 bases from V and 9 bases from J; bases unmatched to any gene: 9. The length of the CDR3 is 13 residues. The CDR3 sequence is CASSIGGRGAQYF. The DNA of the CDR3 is TGTGCCAGCAGCATCGGCGGGAGAGGCGCCCAGTACTTC.

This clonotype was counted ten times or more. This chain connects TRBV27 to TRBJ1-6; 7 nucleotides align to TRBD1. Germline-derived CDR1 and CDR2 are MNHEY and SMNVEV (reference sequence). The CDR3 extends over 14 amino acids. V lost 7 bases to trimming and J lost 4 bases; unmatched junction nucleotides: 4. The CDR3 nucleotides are TGTGCCAGCAACAGACAGGGTTATAATTCACCCCTCCACTTT. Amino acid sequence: CASNRQGYNSPLHF.

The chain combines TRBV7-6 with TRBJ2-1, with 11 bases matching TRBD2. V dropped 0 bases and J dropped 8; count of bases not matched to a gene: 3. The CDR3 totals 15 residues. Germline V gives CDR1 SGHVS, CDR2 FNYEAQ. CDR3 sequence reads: CASSLASGRDDEQFF. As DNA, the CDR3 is TGTGCCAGCAGCTTAGCTAGCGGGAGGGACGATGAGCAGTTCTTC. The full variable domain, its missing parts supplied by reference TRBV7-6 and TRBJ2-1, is GAGVSQSPRYKVTKRGQDVALRCDPISGHVSLYWYRQALGQGPEFLTYFNYEAQQDKSGLPNDRFSAERPEGSISTLTIQRTEQRDSAMYRCASSLASGRDDEQFFGPGTRLTVL.

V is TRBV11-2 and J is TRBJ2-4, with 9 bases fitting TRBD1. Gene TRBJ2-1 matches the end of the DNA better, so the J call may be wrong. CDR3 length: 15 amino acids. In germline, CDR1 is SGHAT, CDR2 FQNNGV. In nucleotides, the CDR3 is TGTGCCAGCAGCCGCCCGGGACAGGGTTACAATGAGCAGTTCTTC. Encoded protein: CASSRPGQGYNEQFF.

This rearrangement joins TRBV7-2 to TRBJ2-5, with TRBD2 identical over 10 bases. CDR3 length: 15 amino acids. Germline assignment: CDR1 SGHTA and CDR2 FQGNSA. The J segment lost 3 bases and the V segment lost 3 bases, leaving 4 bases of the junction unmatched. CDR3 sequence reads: CASSLWLAGEETQYF. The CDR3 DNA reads TGTGCCAGCAGCTTGTGGCTAGCGGGAGAAGAGACCCAGTACTTC.

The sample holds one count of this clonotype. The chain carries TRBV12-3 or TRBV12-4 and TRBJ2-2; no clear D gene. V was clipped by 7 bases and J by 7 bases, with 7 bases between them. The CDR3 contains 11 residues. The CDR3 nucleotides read TGTGCCAGCAACACAAACGGGGAGCTGTTTTTT. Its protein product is CASNTNGELFF.

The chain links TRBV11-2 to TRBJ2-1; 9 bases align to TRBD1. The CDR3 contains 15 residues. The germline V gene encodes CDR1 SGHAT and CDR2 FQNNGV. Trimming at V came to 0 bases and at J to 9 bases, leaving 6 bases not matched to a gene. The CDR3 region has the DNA TGTGCCAGCAGCTTAGATCACAGGGGGCTGACTGAGCAGTTCTTC. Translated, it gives CASSLDHRGLTEQFF.

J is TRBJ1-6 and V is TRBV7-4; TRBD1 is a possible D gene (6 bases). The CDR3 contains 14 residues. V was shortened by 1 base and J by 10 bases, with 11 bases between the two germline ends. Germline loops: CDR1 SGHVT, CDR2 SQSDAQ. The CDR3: CASSLGGGRSPLHF. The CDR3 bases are TGTGCCAGCAGCTTAGGGGGGGGCCGATCACCCCTCCACTTT.

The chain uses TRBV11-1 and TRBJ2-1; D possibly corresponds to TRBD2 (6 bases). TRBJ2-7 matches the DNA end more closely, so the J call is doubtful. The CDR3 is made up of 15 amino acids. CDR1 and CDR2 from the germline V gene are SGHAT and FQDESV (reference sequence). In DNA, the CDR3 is TGTGCCAGCAGCTCGAGACTAGTCCCCTACAATGAGCAGTACTTC. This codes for CASSSRLVPYNEQYF.